A single sample is the source of the 14 T cell receptor beta chains below, sequenced in a study of OX40 agonist ivuxolimab in advanced cancers. The repertoire was sequenced with immunoSEQ multiplex PCR; TCRdb's copy has only in-frame clones and lacks some. The table includes around 70,000 clones, 84% detected once. The specimen comprised CD4+ or CD8+ T cells sorted from blood, sampled in a trial of the OX40 agonist ivuxolimab. These receptors came from an adult with an advanced solid tumor such as melanoma, head and neck, liver or kidney cancer.

The chain couples TRBV7-9 to TRBJ2-1, with 7 bases lining up with TRBD2. The germline gives CDR1 SEHNR, CDR2 FQNEAQ (reference sequence). The length of the CDR3 is 14 residues. V lost 2 bases and J lost 7; bases outside the gene matches: 5. The CDR3 bases are TGTGCCAGCAGCTTAAGGGAGGGCCTGAATGAGCAGTTCTTC. As protein: CASSLREGLNEQFF.

This chain connects TRBV27 to TRBJ2-3; perhaps D is TRBD1 or TRBD2 (5 bases each). Germline CDR1 is MNHEY and CDR2 is SMNVEV (reference sequence). The V gene lost 6 bases and the J gene lost 5 bases, with 12 bases spanning the gap. This CDR3 is built from 13 residues. The CDR3 coding sequence is TGTGCCAGCAGCAGTGCAGGGAGAGATACGCAGTATTTT. It encodes CASSSAGRDTQYF.

V gene TRBV7-9 combines with J gene TRBJ2-5; no clear D. Germline CDR1 and CDR2: SEHNR and FQNEAQ (reference sequence). The CDR3 covers 12 residues. V lost 1 base and J lost 5, with 5 bases in between. In DNA form, the CDR3 reads TGTGCCAGCAGCTTAGATACGGAGACCCAGTACTTC. Translated, it gives CASSLDTETQYF.

The V and J genes are TRBV6-5 and TRBJ1-1; possibly TRBD1 for D (5 bases). The CDR3 extends over 11 amino acids. Germline V gene lookup returns CDR1 MNHEY and CDR2 SVGAGI. Trimming pared 7 bases from V and 10 bases from J, leaving 13 bases between. CDR3 in amino acids: CASTIGGRAFF. CDR3 coding DNA: TGTGCCAGCACTATTGGGGGGAGAGCTTTCTTT.

The chain links TRBV30 to TRBJ1-5, with D tentatively TRBD1 (6 bases). This CDR3 contains 13 residues. The germline V and J ends were trimmed by 2 bases and 7 bases, with 12 bases remaining between them. Germline V gives CDR1 GTSNPN, CDR2 SVGIG (reference sequence). The DNA for the CDR3 is TGTGCCTGGAGTACAGGGAACGGGCAGCCCCAGCATTTT. This gives the protein CAWSTGNGQPQHF.

The genes are TRBV25-1 and TRBJ2-7, with a weak D call TRBD1 (5 bases). V gave up 2 bases and J gave up 10 bases, with 9 bases separating them. This CDR3 spans 11 amino acids. Germline V CDR1 and CDR2: MGHDK, SYGVNS. The chain's CDR3 is CASSERRAQYF. In nucleotides, the CDR3 is TGTGCCAGCAGTGAACGCAGGGCACAGTACTTC.

The rearrangement uses TRBV29-1 and TRBJ2-2; D is undetermined. Germline V lookup: CDR1 SQVTM, CDR2 ANQGSEA. This CDR3 has 13 residues. The V gene lost 4 bases and the J gene lost 0 bases, with 6 bases spanning the gap. This chain's CDR3 is CSVASTNTGELFF. CDR3 bases: TGCAGCGTTGCCAGTACGAACACCGGGGAGCTGTTTTTT.

The V and J genes are TRBV2 and TRBJ2-5, with D unresolved. The CDR3 extends over 12 amino acids. V was trimmed by 5 bases and J by 1 base, leaving 5 bases between them. Per germline, CDR1 SNHLY and CDR2 FYNNEI. CDR3 residues: CASSYSQETQYF. Here the CDR3 DNA reads TGTGCCAGCAGTTATAGCCAAGAGACCCAGTACTTC.

The chain recombines TRBV7-2 with TRBJ2-3; 8 bases fit TRBD1. Per germline, CDR1 SGHTA and CDR2 FQGNSA. Trimming at V came to 3 bases and at J to 4 bases, leaving 3 bases not matched to a gene. The CDR3 loop spans 14 amino acids. CDR3 protein: CASSLRTGPDTQYF. The CDR3 DNA reads TGTGCCAGCAGCTTGCGGACAGGGCCAGATACGCAGTATTTT.

This clone was picked up one time. The chain is built from TRBV4-2 and TRBJ2-7, with no clear D. CDR1 and CDR2 (germline): LGHNA, YNFKEQ. This CDR3 spans 15 amino acids. Trimming took off 0 bases at V and 2 bases at J, with 11 bases between the two ends. The CDR3 coding sequence is TGTGCCAGCAGCCAAGAAGGCCGCCAGGCCTACGAGCAGTACTTC. Residues: CASSQEGRQAYEQYF.

This clone appeared once. The junction does not match germline at one end; this may be a read error. The rearrangement joins TRBV6-5 to TRBJ1-6; D gene ambiguous. CDR1 and CDR2 (germline): MNHEY, SVGAGI. This CDR3 has 13 residues. CDR3 sequence: CAISESTNSPLHF. Here the CDR3 DNA reads TGTGCCATCAGTGAGTCAACTAATTCACCCCTCCACTTT.

The chain combines TRBV7-2 with TRBJ1-2; D not resolved. The CDR3 covers 13 residues. V shed 5 bases and J shed 2 bases, with 9 bases lying between them. Germline V gene data show CDR1 as SGHTA and CDR2 as FQGNSA. The CDR3 region has the DNA TGTGCCAGCAGCCCGGACCGCAACTATGGCTACACCTTC. It specifies CASSPDRNYGYTF.

This clone was seen a handful of times. This chain's CDR3 is CAISQGLAGENEQFF. The CDR3 region has the DNA TGTGCCATCAGTCAGGGACTAGCGGGAGAGAATGAGCAGTTCTTC. The chain is built from TRBV10-3 and TRBJ2-1, with TRBD2 matching over 14 bases. V lost 5 bases to trimming and J lost 7 bases; unmatched junction nucleotides: 4. The CDR3 sequence is 15 residues long. Germline V CDR1 and CDR2: ENHRY, SYGVKD.

J is TRBJ1-2 and V is TRBV7-2; 10 bases are a match to TRBD1. V trimming: 4 bases; J trimming: 5 bases; junction bases outside the gene matches: 10. Germline V CDR1 and CDR2: SGHTA, FQGNSA. CDR3 length: 16 amino acids. The CDR3 nucleotides read TGTGCCAGCAGCTCCAGAGTACCGGGACAGGGGTATGGCTACACCTTC. Its translation: CASSSRVPGQGYGYTF.